This T cell receptor (beta chain) appears in the sequencing data of a study of blood T cell repertoires in COVID-19. Study-level information: Whether acute or convalescent, the COVID-19 samples came from the United States, Italy and Spain.

Method: immunoSEQ multiplex PCR; TCRdb's copy keeps in-frame clones and lacks some. The sample shows 130,000 or so clones, around 89% of them seen only once. This clonotype was obtained from a man aged 50 or older with active or convalescent COVID-19. Sequencing input: peripheral blood.

This CDR3 is CASSAQGLGRDEQFF. The CDR3 DNA sequence: TGTGCCAGCAGCGCCCAGGGCCTAGGACGAGATGAGCAGTTCTTC. The chain carries TRBV9 and TRBJ2-1; D perhaps matches TRBD1 (5 bases). Germline V gene data show CDR1 as SGDLS and CDR2 as YYNGEE. This CDR3 has 15 residues. V lost 3 bases to trimming and J lost 8 bases, with 18 bases between them. Variable domain in full (rest from reference TRBV9 and TRBJ2-1): DSGVTQTPKHLITATGQRVTLRCSPRSGDLSVYWYQQSLDQGLQFLIQYYNGEERAKGNILERFSAQQFPDLHSELNLSSLELGDSALYFCASSAQGLGRDEQFFGPGTRLTVL.